The entry below describes one T cell receptor (beta chain). Its antigen is unidentified. The method was immunoSEQ multiplex PCR; TCRdb's version includes in-frame clones alone and lacks a portion of them. Seen here are 2 million to 2.5 million clones, under 95% observed once, and the top ten hold 0.37%. This CDR3 has 14 amino acids. V lost 5 bases to trimming and J lost 1 base, with 11 bases between them. Germline assignment: CDR1 SEHNR and CDR2 FQNEAQ (reference sequence). This sample was taken from a study of shared clonotypes between healthy human individuals. Study observations and caveats: Sorted-subset sequencing, rarefaction showed, was incomplete despite large depth. Few donors limited the genetic and exposure-history diversity represented. Around 4.7% of naive CD4 clonotypes were shared across a few donors.

The sequencing input was naive CD4+ T cells from PBMCs. This sample's subset: CD45RA+ positively selected. The rearrangement links TRBV7-9 to TRBJ1-1, with D tentatively TRBD1 (5 bases). The sequence derives from a man aged 18 to 30 in good health. Some clones in this sample may be carry-over from other donors' samples. The CDR3 protein is CASSQWQGNTEAFF. The DNA of the CDR3 is TGTGCCAGCAGCCAATGGCAGGGGAACACTGAAGCTTTCTTT.